Listed below are T cell receptor beta chains from one sample, sequenced in a study of T cell clones after liver transplantation. Sequenced by immunoSEQ multiplex PCR; TCRdb stores in-frame clones only, minus some. The table has 8,400 or so clones, about 80% seen once; the top ten hold approximately 41%. The sequencing used CD8+ T cells from blood, collected before liver transplant. The receptor source for this set is a human donor who received a liver transplant. Both conserved end residues are part of each CDR3. The D gene is left open where the match is weak. A clone size is listed for some rows: how often the clone was seen (once, few, many), or a class if it is expanded.

TRBJ2-7	NA	NA	TRBV11-1	CASSLDRPYEQYF	TGTGCCAGCAGCTTAGACAGACCCTACGAGCAGTACTTC
TRBJ2-1	TRBD1	NA	TRBV29-1	CSVGDRGLVNEQFF	TGCAGCGTCGGGGACAGGGGGCTAGTGAATGAGCAGTTCTTC
TRBJ1-1	NA	NA	TRBV13	CASSFVSGTEAFF	TGTGCCAGCAGCTTCGTTTCCGGGACTGAAGCTTTCTTT
TRBJ2-1	NA	medium-sized	TRBV21-1	CASSTRLAGGDNEQFF	TGTGCCAGCAGCACGCGGCTAGCGGGGGGCGACAATGAGCAGTTCTTC
TRBJ1-5	NA	NA	TRBV15	CATSRDKQLNQPQHF	TGTGCCACCAGCAGAGATAAACAGCTAAATCAGCCCCAGCATTTT
TRBJ2-3	NA	few	TRBV29-1	CSVAGYRTSTDTQYF	TGCAGCGTTGCTGGTTACCGGACATCCACAGATACGCAGTATTTT
TRBJ2-2	TRBD2	NA	TRBV9	CASSGSGGRNTGELFF	TGTGCCAGCAGCGGTAGCGGGGGCCGTAACACCGGGGAGCTGTTTTTT
TRBJ2-1	TRBD2	NA	TRBV19	CASSIISSSGGLTGNEQFF	TGTGCCAGTAGTATAATTAGCTCTAGCGGGGGCCTGACTGGTAATGAGCAGTTCTTC
TRBJ2-1	TRBD2	NA	TRBV2	CASSAILADNEQFF	TGTGCCAGCAGTGCGATACTAGCGGACAATGAGCAGTTCTTC
TRBJ2-3	NA	NA	TRBV30	CAWESADTQYF	TGTGCCTGGGAGTCGGCAGATACGCAGTATTTT
TRBJ1-2	TRBD1	NA	TRBV6-5	CASSTQGVVGYTF	TGTGCCAGCAGCACACAGGGGGTCGTTGGCTACACCTTC
TRBJ2-7	TRBD1	NA	TRBV28	CASHRGPPYEQYF	TGTGCCAGCCACAGGGGGCCCCCCTACGAGCAGTACTTC
TRBJ2-1	TRBD1	NA	TRBV29-1	CSVPDRDHNEQFF	TGCAGCGTTCCGGACAGGGATCACAATGAGCAGTTCTTC
TRBJ1-2	NA	NA	TRBV4-1	CASSYWAANYGYTF	TGCGCCAGCAGCTACTGGGCCGCCAACTATGGCTACACCTTC
TRBJ2-7	NA	NA	TRBV6-5	CASSLTGREQYF	TGTGCCAGCAGTCTTACAGGGCGCGAGCAGTACTTC